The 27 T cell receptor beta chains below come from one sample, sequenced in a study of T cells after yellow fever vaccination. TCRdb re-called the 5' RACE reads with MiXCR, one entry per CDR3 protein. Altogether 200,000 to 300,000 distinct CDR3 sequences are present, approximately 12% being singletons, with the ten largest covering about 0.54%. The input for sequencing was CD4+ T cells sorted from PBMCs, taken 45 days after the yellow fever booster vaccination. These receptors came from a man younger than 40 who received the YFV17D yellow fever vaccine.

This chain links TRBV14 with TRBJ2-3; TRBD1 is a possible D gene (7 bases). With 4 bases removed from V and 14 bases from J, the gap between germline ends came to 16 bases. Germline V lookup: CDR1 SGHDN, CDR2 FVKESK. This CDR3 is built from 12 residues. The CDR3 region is CASSPGGRSAYF. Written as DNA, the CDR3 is TGTGCCAGCAGCCCAGGGGGGAGGTCGGCGTATTTT.

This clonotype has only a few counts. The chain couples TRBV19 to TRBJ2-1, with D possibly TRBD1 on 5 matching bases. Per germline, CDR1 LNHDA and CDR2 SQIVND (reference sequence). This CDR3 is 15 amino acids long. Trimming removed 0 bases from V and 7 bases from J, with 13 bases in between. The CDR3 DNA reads TGTGCCAGTAGTATAGATCAGGGTGGCTGGAATGAGCAGTTCTTC. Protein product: CASSIDQGGWNEQFF.

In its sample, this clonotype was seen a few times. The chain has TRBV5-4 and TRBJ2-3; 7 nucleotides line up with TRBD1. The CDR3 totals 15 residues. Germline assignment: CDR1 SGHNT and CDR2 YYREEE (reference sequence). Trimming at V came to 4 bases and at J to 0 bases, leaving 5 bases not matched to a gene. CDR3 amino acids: CASSRTGPSTDTQYF. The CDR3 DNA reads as TGTGCCAGCAGCAGGACAGGTCCTAGCACAGATACGCAGTATTTT.

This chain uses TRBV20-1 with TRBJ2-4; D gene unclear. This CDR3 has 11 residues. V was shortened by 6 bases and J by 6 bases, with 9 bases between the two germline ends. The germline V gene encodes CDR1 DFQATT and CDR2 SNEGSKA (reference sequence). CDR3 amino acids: CSAPGVNIQYF. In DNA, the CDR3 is TGCAGTGCCCCCGGTGTAAACATTCAGTACTTC.

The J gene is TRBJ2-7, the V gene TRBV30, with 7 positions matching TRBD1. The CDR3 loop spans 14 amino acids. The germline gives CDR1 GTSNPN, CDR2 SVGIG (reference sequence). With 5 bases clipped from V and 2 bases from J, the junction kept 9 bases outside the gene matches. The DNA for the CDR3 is TGTGCCTGGGTTGCTCGGGACAGAACCTACGAGCAGTACTTC. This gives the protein CAWVARDRTYEQYF.

The CDR3 is CASSKAGSGINNEQFF. In DNA, the CDR3 is TGTGCCAGTAGTAAGGCGGGTAGCGGGATCAACAATGAGCAGTTCTTC. This chain links TRBV19 with TRBJ2-1; 8 nucleotides match TRBD2. Germline loops: CDR1 LNHDA, CDR2 SQIVND (reference sequence). The CDR3 has 16 amino acids. Germline trimming cut 4 bases from V and 5 bases from J; bases unmatched to any gene: 10.

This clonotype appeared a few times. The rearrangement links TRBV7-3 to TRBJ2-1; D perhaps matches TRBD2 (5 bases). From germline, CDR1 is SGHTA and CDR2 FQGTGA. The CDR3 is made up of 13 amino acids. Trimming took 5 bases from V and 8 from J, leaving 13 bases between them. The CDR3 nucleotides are TGTGCCAGCAGCCCCGAGGGTAGGGATGAGCAGTTCTTC. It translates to CASSPEGRDEQFF.

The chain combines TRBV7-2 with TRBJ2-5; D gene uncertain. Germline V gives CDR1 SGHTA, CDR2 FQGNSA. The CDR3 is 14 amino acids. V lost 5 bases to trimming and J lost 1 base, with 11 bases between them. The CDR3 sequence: CASSPPWAQETQYF. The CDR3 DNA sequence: TGTGCCAGCAGCCCCCCGTGGGCCCAAGAGACCCAGTACTTC.

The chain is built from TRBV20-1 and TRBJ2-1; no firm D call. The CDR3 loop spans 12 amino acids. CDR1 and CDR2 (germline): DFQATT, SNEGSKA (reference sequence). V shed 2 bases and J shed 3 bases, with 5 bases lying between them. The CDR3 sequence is CSARMSYNEQFF. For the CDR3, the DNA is TGCAGTGCTAGAATGAGCTACAATGAGCAGTTCTTC.

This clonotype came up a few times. The CDR3 DNA follows: TGTGCCAGCAGCGGACACCGGGTCGGTGGAGATACGCAGTATTTT. Protein product: CASSGHRVGGDTQYF. The V gene is TRBV9, the J gene TRBJ2-3; unclear D gene. Trimming stripped 3 bases from V and 5 bases from J, with 16 bases between. Germline CDR1 reads SGDLS; CDR2 reads YYNGEE. There are 15 residues in the CDR3.

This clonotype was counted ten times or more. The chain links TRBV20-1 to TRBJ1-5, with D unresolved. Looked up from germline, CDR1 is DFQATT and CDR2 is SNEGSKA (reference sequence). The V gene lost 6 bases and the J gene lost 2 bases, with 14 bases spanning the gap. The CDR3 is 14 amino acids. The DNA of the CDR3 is TGCAGTGCAACGAGTGCCCCTGGCAATCAGCCCCAGCATTTT. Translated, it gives CSATSAPGNQPQHF.

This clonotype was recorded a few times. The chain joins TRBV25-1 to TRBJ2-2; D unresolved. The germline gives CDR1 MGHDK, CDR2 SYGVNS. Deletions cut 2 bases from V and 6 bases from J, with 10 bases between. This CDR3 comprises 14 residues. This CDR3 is CASSETIGPGELFF. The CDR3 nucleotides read TGTGCCAGCAGTGAAACTATAGGGCCCGGGGAGCTGTTTTTT.

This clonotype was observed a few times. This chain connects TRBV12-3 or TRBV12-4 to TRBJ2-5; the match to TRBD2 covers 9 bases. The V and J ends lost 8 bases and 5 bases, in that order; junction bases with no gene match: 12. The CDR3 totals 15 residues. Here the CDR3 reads CASAFSSGKGETQYF. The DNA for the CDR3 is TGTGCCAGCGCCTTTTCTAGCGGGAAGGGGGAGACCCAGTACTTC.

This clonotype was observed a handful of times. CDR3 nucleotide sequence: TGTGCCACCAGCAGGACCGGGACAGGGATCGAGCAGTACTTC. Translating gives CATSRTGTGIEQYF. The chain recombines TRBV15 with TRBJ2-7, with 9 bases fitting TRBD1. With V trimmed by 3 bases and J by 6 bases, 6 bases remained unmatched. CDR3 length: 14 residues. Germline CDR1 and CDR2: LNHNV and YYDKDF (reference sequence).

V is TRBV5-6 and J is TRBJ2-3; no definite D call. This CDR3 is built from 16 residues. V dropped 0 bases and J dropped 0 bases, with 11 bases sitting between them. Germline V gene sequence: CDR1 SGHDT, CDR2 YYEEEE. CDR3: CASSLGPGASTDTQYF. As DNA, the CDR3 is TGTGCCAGCAGCTTGGGTCCGGGTGCTAGCACAGATACGCAGTATTTT.

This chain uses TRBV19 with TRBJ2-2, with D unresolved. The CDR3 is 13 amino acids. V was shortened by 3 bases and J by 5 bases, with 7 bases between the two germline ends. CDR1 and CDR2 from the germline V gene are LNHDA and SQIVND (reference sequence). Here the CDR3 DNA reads TGTGCCAGTAGTATTGTCGGGACCGGGGAGCTGTTTTTT. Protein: CASSIVGTGELFF.

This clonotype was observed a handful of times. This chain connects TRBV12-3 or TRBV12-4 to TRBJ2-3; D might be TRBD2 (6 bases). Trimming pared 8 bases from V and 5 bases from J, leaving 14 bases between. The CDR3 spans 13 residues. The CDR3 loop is CASGKLGGDTQYF. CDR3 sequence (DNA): TGTGCCAGCGGGAAACTGGGGGGAGATACGCAGTATTTT.

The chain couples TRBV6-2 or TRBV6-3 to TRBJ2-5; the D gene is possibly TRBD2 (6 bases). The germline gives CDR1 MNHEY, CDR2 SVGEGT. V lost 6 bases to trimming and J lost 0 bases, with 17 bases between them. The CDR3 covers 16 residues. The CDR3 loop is CASRTPGGPHQETQYF. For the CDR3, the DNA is TGTGCCAGCAGGACACCCGGAGGGCCCCACCAAGAGACCCAGTACTTC.

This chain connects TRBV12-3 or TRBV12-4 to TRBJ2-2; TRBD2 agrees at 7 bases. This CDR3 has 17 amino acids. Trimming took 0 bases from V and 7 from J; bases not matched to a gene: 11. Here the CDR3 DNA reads TGTGCCAGCAGTTTAGCGCTCGTGGGAGGGCCCCACGGGGAGCTGTTTTTT. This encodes CASSLALVGGPHGELFF.

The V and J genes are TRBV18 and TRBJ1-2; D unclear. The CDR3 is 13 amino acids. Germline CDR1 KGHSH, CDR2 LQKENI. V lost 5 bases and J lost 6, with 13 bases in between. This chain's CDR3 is CASSIRPGDGYTF. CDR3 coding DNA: TGTGCCAGCTCAATAAGACCCGGGGATGGCTACACCTTC. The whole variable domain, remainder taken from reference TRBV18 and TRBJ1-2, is NAGVMQNPRHLVRRRGQEARLRCSPMKGHSHVYWYRQLPEEGLKFMVYLQKENIIDESGMPKERFSAEFPKEGPSILRIQQVVRGDSAAYFCASSIRPGDGYTFGSGTRLTVV.

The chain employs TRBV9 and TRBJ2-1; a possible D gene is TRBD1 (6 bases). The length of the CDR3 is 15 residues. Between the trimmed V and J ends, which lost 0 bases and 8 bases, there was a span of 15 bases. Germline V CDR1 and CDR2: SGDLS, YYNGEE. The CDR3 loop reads CASSVVPSRGDEQFF. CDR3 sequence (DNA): TGTGCCAGCAGCGTAGTTCCATCCAGGGGCGATGAGCAGTTCTTC.

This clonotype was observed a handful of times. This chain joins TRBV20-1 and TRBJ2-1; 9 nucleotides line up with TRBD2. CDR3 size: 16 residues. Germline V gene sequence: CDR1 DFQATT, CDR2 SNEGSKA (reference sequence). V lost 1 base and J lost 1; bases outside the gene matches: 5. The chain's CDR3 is CSARGELAGSYNEQFF. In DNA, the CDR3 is TGCAGTGCTAGAGGCGAACTAGCGGGTTCCTACAATGAGCAGTTCTTC.

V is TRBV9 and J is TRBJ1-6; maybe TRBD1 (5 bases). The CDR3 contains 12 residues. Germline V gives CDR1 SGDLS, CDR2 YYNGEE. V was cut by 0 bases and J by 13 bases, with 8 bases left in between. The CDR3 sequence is CASSVGDLPLHF. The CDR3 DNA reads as TGTGCCAGCAGCGTAGGGGACCTTCCCCTCCACTTT.

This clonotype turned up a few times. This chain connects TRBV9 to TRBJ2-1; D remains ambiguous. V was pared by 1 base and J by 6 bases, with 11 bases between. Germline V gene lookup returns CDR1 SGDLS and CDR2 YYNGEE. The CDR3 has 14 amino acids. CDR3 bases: TGTGCCAGCAGCGTAAGCCCAGGCACCAATGAGCAGTTCTTC. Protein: CASSVSPGTNEQFF.

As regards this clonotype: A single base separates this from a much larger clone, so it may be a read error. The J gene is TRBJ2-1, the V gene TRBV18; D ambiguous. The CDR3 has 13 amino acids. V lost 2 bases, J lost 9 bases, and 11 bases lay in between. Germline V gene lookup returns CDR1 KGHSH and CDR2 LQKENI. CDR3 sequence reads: CASSPSSSSEQFF. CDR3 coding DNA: TGTGCCAGCTCACCATCTTCCAGTAGTGAGCAGTTCTTC.

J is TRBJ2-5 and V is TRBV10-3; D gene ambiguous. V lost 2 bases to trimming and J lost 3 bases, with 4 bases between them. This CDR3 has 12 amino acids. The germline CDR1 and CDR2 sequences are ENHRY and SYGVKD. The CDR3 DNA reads TGTGCCATCAGTGAGAGGGAAGAGACCCAGTACTTC. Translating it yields CAISEREETQYF.

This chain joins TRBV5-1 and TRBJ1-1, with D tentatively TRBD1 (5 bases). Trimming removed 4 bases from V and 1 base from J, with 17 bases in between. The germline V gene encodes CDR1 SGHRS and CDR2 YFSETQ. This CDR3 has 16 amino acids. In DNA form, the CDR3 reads TGCGCCAGCAGCCCCACTGGAGGGACGGCGAACACTGAAGCTTTCTTT. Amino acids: CASSPTGGTANTEAFF.